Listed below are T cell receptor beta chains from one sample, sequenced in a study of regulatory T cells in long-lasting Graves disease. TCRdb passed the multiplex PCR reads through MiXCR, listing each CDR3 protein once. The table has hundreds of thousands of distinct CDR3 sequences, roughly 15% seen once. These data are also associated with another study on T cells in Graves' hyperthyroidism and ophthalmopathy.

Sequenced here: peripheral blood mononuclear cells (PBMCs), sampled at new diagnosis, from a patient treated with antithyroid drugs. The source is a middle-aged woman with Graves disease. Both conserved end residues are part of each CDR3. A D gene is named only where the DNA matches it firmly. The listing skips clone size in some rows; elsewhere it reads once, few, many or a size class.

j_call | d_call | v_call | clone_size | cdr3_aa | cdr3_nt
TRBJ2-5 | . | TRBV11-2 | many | CASGLDSQETQYF | TGTGCCAGCGGATTGGACAGCCAAGAGACCCAGTACTTC
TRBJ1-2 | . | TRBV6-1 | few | CASIKAANYGYTF | TGTGCCAGCATAAAAGCCGCTAACTATGGCTACACCTTC
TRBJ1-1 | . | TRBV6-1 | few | CASTGTYTNTEAFF | TGTGCCAGCACCGGGACATATACGAACACTGAAGCTTTCTTT
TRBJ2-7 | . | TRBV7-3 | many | CASSSDGERGYEQYF | TGTGCCAGCAGCTCGGACGGGGAGAGGGGCTACGAGCAGTACTTC
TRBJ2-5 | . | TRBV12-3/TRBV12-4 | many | CASSFQIADGITQYF | TGTGCCAGCAGTTTCCAGATAGCGGATGGTATAACCCAGTACTTC
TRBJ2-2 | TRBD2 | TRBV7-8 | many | CASSLRLAGDTNTGELFF | TGTGCCAGCAGCTTACGGCTAGCGGGGGACACGAACACCGGGGAGCTGTTTTTT
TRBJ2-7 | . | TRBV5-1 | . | CASTLGISSYEQYF | TGCGCCAGCACCTTGGGGATCTCTTCCTACGAGCAGTACTTC
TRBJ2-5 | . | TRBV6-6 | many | CASSYSGPNGGPRETQYF | TGTGCCAGCAGTTACTCGGGCCCTAATGGCGGTCCAAGAGAGACCCAGTACTTC
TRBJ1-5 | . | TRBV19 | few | CASSMGWGKGQPQHF | TGTGCCAGTAGTATGGGGTGGGGGAAGGGTCAGCCCCAGCATTTT
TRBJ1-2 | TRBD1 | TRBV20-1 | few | CSAATGGMNYGYTF | TGCAGTGCTGCTACAGGGGGAATGAACTATGGCTACACCTTC
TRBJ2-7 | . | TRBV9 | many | CASSPRPERGYEQYF | TGTGCCAGCAGCCCTCGGCCCGAACGGGGCTACGAGCAGTACTTC
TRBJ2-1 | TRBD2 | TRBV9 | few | CASSVGGGFPNEQFF | TGTGCCAGCAGCGTAGGCGGGGGGTTCCCCAATGAGCAGTTCTTC
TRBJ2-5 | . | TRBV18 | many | CASSAIGMLETQYF | TGTGCCAGCTCTGCTATCGGGATGCTTGAGACCCAGTACTTC
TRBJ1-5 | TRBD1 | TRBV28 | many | CASRRTGPSNQPQHF | TGTGCCAGCAGACGGACAGGGCCGAGCAATCAGCCCCAGCATTTT
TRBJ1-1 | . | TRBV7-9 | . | CASSLDHGSSYSTEAFF | TGTGCCAGCAGCTTAGATCATGGGAGTTCATATTCCACTGAAGCTTTCTTT
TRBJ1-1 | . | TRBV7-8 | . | CASSPRPPGGTEAFF | TGTGCCAGCAGCCCGAGGCCGCCTGGAGGCACTGAAGCTTTCTTT
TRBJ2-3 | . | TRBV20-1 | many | CSAGTQADTQYF | TGCAGTGCCGGGACCCAGGCGGATACGCAGTATTTT
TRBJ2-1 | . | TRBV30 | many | CAWSVGGRGEQFF | TGTGCCTGGAGTGTTGGGGGAAGAGGCGAGCAGTTCTTC
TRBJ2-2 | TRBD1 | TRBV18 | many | CASSPGQGDTGELFF | TGCGCCAGCAGCCCTGGACAGGGAGACACCGGGGAGCTGTTTTTT
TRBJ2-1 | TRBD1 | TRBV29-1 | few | CSGGQAYNEQFF | TGCAGCGGGGGACAGGCCTACAATGAGCAGTTCTTC
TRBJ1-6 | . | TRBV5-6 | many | CASSSQGSTPLHF | TGTGCCAGCAGCTCCCAGGGGTCGACACCCCTCCACTTT
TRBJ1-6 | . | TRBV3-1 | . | CASSPGLAFTLHF | TGTGCCAGCAGCCCGGGACTTGCGTTCACCCTCCACTTT
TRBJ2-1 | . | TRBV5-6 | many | CASSSGIYNEQFF | TGTGCCAGCAGCTCTGGAATTTACAATGAGCAGTTCTTC
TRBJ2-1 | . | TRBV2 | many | CASSAKQFF | TGTGCCAGCAGTGCTAAGCAGTTCTTC
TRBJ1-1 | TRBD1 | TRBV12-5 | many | CASGITGVNEAFF | TGTGCTAGTGGTATTACAGGGGTCAATGAAGCTTTCTTT
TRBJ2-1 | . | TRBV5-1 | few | CASSVDLSSYNERFF | TGCGCCAGCAGCGTGGACCTGAGCTCCTACAATGAGCGGTTCTTC
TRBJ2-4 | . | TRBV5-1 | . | CASSPGAKNIQYF | TGCGCCAGCAGCCCGGGGGCCAAAAACATTCAGTACTTC
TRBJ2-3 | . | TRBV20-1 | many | CSARYGGGGDTQYF | TGCAGTGCTAGATACGGGGGCGGGGGAGATACGCAGTATTTT
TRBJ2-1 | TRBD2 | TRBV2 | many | CASSRLAYNEQFF | TGTGCCAGCAGTCGACTAGCTTACAATGAGCAGTTCTTC
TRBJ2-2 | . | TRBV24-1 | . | CATSVAGDTGELFF | TGTGCCACCAGTGTTGCAGGGGACACCGGGGAGCTGTTTTTT
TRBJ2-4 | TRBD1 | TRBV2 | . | CAAYGQEGSIQYF | TGTGCCGCGTACGGACAGGAAGGGAGCATTCAGTACTTC
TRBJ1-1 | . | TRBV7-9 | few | CASSLDLGVTEAFF | TGTGCCAGCAGCTTAGATCTCGGGGTCACTGAAGCTTTCTTT
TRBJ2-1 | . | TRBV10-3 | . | CAISPDLPANEQFF | TGTGCCATCAGCCCTGATCTACCCGCCAATGAGCAGTTCTTC
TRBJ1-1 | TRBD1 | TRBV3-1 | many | CASSVTGSDTEAFF | TGTGCCAGCAGTGTGACAGGGTCTGACACTGAAGCTTTCTTT
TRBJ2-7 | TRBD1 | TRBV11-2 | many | CASRQDPGQLYEQYF | TGTGCCAGCAGACAGGACCCGGGACAGTTATACGAGCAGTACTTC
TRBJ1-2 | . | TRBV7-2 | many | CASKAGATNYGYTF | TGTGCCAGCAAAGCAGGGGCCACCAACTATGGCTACACCTTC
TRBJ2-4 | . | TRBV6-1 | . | CASSGRGSVGNIQYF | TGTGCCAGCAGTGGCAGGGGTTCTGTTGGGAACATTCAGTACTTC
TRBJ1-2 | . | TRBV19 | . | CASISVGRPIYGYTF | TGTGCCAGTATCAGTGTAGGACGGCCCATCTATGGCTACACCTTC
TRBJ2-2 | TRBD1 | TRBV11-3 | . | CASSPWDSSTNTGELFF | TGTGCCAGCAGCCCCTGGGACAGCTCAACGAACACCGGGGAGCTGTTTTTT
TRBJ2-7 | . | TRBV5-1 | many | CASRLDPGREQYF | TGCGCCAGCCGCCTAGACCCAGGGCGCGAGCAGTACTTC
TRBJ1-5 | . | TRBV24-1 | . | CATSDTSGDWQPQHF | TGTGCCACCAGTGATACCTCAGGGGATTGGCAGCCCCAGCATTTT
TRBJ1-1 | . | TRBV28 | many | CASSLKGTEAFF | TGTGCCAGCAGCTTAAAGGGCACTGAAGCTTTCTTT
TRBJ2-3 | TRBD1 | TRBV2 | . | CASSDRGHTDTQYF | TGTGCCAGCAGTGACAGGGGGCACACAGATACGCAGTATTTT
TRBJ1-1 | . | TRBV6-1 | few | CASSESTALGTEAFF | TGTGCCAGCAGTGAATCGACAGCTTTAGGCACTGAAGCTTTCTTT
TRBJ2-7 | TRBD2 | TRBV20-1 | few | CSARGPTSGGLYEQYF | TGCAGTGCTAGAGGCCCCACTAGCGGGGGCCTATACGAGCAGTACTTC
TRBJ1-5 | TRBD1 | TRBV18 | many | CASSSSTGASNQPQHF | TGTGCCAGCTCATCCTCTACAGGGGCTAGCAATCAGCCCCAGCATTTT